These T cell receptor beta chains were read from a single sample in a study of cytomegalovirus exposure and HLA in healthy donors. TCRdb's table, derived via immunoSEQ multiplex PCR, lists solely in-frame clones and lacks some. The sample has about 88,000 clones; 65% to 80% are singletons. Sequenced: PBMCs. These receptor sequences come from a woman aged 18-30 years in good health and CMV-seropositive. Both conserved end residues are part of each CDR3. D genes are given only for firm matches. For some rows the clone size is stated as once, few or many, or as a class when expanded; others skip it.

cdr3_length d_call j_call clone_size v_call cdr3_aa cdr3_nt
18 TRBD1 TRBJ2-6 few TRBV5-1 CASSRTGTGDSGANVLTF TGCGCCAGCAGCAGGACCGGGACAGGAGACTCTGGGGCCAACGTCCTGACTTTC
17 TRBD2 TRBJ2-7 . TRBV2 CASSETPLAGDGDEQYF TGTGCCAGCAGTGAAACTCCCCTAGCGGGAGACGGCGACGAGCAGTACTTC
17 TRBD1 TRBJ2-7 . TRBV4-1 CASSQVLSGTGVYEQYF TGCGCCAGCAGCCAAGTCCTTTCAGGGACAGGGGTCTACGAGCAGTACTTC
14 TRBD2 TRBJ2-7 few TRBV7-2 CASSLRTSSGEQYF TGTGCCAGCAGCCTCCGGACTAGCTCGGGCGAGCAGTACTTC
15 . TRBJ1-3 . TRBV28 CASSLGGLGLDTIYF TGTGCCAGCAGTTTAGGGGGCCTCGGGTTAGACACCATATATTTT
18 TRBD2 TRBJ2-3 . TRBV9 CASSVELRTSGVGDTQYF TGTGCCAGCAGCGTAGAGCTCAGGACTAGCGGCGTCGGAGATACGCAGTATTTT
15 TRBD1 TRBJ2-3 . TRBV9 CASSVSGTELDTQYF TGTGCCAGCAGCGTCTCCGGGACAGAGTTAGATACGCAGTATTTT
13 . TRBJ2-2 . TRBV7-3 CASSLGPSGELFF TGTGCCAGCAGCTTAGGCCCCTCCGGGGAGCTGTTTTTT
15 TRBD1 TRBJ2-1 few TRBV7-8 CASSFKGASYNEQFF TGTGCCAGCAGCTTTAAGGGGGCCTCCTACAATGAGCAGTTCTTC
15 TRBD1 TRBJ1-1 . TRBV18 CASSPQRQGGTEAFF TGTGCCAGCTCACCACAAAGACAGGGGGGGACTGAAGCTTTCTTT
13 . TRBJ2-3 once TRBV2 CASSGSRADTQYF TGTGCCAGCAGTGGATCGAGGGCAGATACGCAGTATTTT
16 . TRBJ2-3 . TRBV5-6 CASSLPDSSSTDTQYF TGTGCCAGCAGCCTACCTGACAGCTCTAGCACAGATACGCAGTATTTT
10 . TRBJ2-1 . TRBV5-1 CARIYNEQFF TGCGCGAGGATTTACAATGAGCAGTTCTTC
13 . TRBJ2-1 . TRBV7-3 CASSLTMRDEQFF TGTGCCAGCAGCTTAACCATGAGAGATGAGCAGTTCTTC
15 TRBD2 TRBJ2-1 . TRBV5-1 CASSPTSGGTTEQFF TGCGCCAGCAGCCCCACTAGCGGGGGTACCACCGAGCAGTTCTTC
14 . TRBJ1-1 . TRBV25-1 CASKKGEGATEAFF TGTGCCAGCAAAAAAGGGGAAGGGGCCACTGAAGCTTTCTTT
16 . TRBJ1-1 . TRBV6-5 CASSLTGGVVPGGAFF TGTGCCAGCAGTTTAACAGGCGGCGTTGTACCCGGGGGAGCTTTCTTT
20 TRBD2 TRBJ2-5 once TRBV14 CASSQERPAEREGREETQYF TGTGCCAGCAGCCAAGAAAGGCCTGCGGAGCGGGAGGGCCGGGAAGAGACCCAGTACTTC
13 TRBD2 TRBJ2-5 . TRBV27 CASKTSRQETQYF TGTGCCAGCAAGACTAGCCGCCAAGAGACCCAGTACTTC
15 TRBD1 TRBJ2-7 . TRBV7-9 CASSGDRGMSYEQYF TGTGCCAGCAGCGGGGACAGGGGAATGTCCTACGAGCAGTACTTC
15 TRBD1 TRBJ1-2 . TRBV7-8 CASSIGQGMNYGYTF TGTGCCAGCAGCATCGGACAGGGGATGAACTATGGCTACACCTTC
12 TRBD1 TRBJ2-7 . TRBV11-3 CASSQGANEQYF TGTGCCAGCAGCCAGGGGGCTAACGAGCAGTACTTC
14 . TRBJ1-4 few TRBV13 CASSFLGDGEKLFF TGTGCCAGCAGCTTTCTAGGGGATGGGGAAAAACTGTTTTTT
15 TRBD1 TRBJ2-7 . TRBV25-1 CASSPRDRVSVEQYF TGTGCCAGCAGTCCCCGGGACAGGGTTTCGGTTGAGCAGTACTTC
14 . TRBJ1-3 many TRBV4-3 CASSQGQPGNTIYF TGCGCCAGCAGCCAAGGACAGCCTGGAAACACCATATATTTT
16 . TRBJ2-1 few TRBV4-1 CASSQVPGKVLNEQFF TGCGCCAGCAGCCAAGTTCCAGGAAAGGTCCTCAATGAGCAGTTCTTC
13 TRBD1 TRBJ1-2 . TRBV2 CASSTGTAYGYTF TGTGCCAGCAGTACCGGGACAGCATATGGCTACACCTTC
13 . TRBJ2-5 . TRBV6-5 CASTNPGLETQYF TGTGCCAGCACCAACCCAGGGCTGGAGACCCAGTACTTC
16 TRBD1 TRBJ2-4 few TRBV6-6 CASSYEQGAAKNIQYF TGTGCCAGCAGTTACGAACAGGGGGCGGCCAAAAACATTCAGTACTTC
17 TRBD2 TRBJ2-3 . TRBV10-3 CAISETSGTRDTDTQYF TGTGCCATCAGTGAAACTAGCGGGACTCGGGACACAGATACGCAGTATTTT
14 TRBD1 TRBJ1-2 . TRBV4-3 CASSQGQGYYGYTF TGCGCCAGCAGCCAAGGACAGGGGTACTATGGCTACACCTTC
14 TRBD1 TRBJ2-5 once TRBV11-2 CASSSQGAKEAQYF TGTGCCAGCAGTTCGCAGGGGGCGAAAGAGGCCCAGTACTTC
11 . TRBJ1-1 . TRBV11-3 CASSYYTEAFF TGTGCCAGCAGCTACTACACTGAAGCTTTCTTT
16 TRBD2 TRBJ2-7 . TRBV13 CASSFPSGRTSYEQYF TGTGCCAGCAGCTTTCCTAGCGGGAGGACATCCTACGAGCAGTACTTC
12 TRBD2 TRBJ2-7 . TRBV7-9 CAGDEGGDIKYF TGTGCCGGGGACGAGGGAGGGGATATAAAGTACTTC
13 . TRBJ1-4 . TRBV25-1 CASSGHEGEKLFF TGTGCCAGCAGTGGACACGAGGGTGAAAAACTGTTTTTT
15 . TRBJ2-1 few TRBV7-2 CASSLEGSAYNEQFF TGTGCCAGCAGCTTGGAGGGTTCAGCCTACAATGAGCAGTTCTTC
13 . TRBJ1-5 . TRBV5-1 CASSREGNQPQHF TGCGCCAGCAGCCGGGAGGGCAACCAGCCCCAGCATTTT
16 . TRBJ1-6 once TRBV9 CASKVEGRNPNSPLHF TGTGCCAGCAAGGTGGAGGGGCGGAACCCTAATTCACCCCTCCACTTT
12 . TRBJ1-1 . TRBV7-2 CASSSRSTEAFF TGTGCCAGCAGCTCTAGGAGTACTGAAGCTTTCTTT
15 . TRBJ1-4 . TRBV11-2 CASSLGLGSAEKLFF TGTGCCAGCAGCCTTGGACTGGGCTCAGCCGAAAAACTGTTTTTT
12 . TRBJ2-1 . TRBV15 CATSPQGDEQFF TGTGCCACCAGCCCCCAAGGGGATGAGCAGTTCTTC
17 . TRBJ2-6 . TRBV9 CASSIPRGQSGANVLTF TGTGCCAGCAGCATCCCCAGAGGACAGTCTGGGGCCAACGTCCTGACTTTC
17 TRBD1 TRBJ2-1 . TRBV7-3 CASSLWGQGAGNNEQFF TGTGCCAGCAGCTTATGGGGACAGGGGGCTGGGAACAATGAGCAGTTCTTC
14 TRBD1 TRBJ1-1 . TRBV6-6 CASSWGDRNTEAFF TGTGCCAGCAGTTGGGGGGACAGGAACACTGAAGCTTTCTTT
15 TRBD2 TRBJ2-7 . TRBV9 CASSLTSGTNYEQYF TGTGCCAGCAGCTTGACTAGCGGAACCAACTACGAGCAGTACTTC
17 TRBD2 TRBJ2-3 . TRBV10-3 CAISDSYSGGDPDTQYF TGTGCCATCAGTGACTCCTATAGCGGGGGGGACCCAGATACGCAGTATTTT
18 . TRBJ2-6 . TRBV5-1 CASSLGSGPQAGANVLTF TGCGCCAGCAGCTTGGGGAGCGGTCCTCAGGCGGGGGCCAACGTCCTGACTTTC
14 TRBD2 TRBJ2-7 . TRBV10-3 CAISPGLAGGEQYF TGTGCCATCAGCCCGGGACTAGCGGGAGGCGAGCAGTACTTC
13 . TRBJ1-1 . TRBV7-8 CASSRGGNTEAFF TGTGCCAGCAGCCGGGGAGGGAACACTGAAGCTTTCTTT
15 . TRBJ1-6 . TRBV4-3 CASSQVAGGNSPLHF TGCGCCAGCAGCCAAGTAGCTGGAGGTAATTCACCCCTCCACTTT